These 16 T cell receptor beta chains were all obtained from the same sample, sequenced in a study of PD-1 blockade in classical Hodgkin lymphoma. Time point meaning: newly diagnosed, previously untreated cHL patient sample. CD4+ T cells were purified from thawed PBMCs by magnetic negative selection. The assay was immunoSEQ multiplex PCR, and TCRdb's table has in-frame clones only and misses some. The sample shows around 31,000 clones, around 92% of them seen only once. The source material was CD4+ T cells from blood. The source is a human donor with classical Hodgkin lymphoma.

This chain joins TRBV6-5 and TRBJ1-6; 7 bases are a match to TRBD1. J was trimmed by 6 bases and V by 5 bases; bases with no gene match: 4. CDR1 and CDR2 (germline): MNHEY, SVGAGI. This CDR3 region has 14 residues. This CDR3 reads CASSRTGSNSPLHF. The CDR3, as DNA: TGTGCCAGCAGTCGGACAGGATCTAATTCACCCCTCCACTTT.

This CDR3 reads CASSPSGQMNTEAFF. The CDR3 region has the DNA TGTGCCAGCAGCCCGTCGGGACAGATGAACACTGAAGCTTTCTTT. The J gene is TRBJ1-1, the V gene TRBV7-8; 7 bases match TRBD1. The germline V gene encodes CDR1 SGHVS and CDR2 FQNEAQ. This CDR3 has 15 residues. The V and J ends lost 5 bases and 0 bases, in that order; junction bases with no gene match: 6.

The chain recombines TRBV2 with TRBJ1-1; D is unresolved. V shed 8 bases and J shed 1 base, with 11 bases lying between them. The CDR3 runs to 13 residues. The germline V gene has CDR1 SNHLY and CDR2 FYNNEI. This chain's CDR3 is CASLFTPNTEAFF. Written as DNA, the CDR3 is TGTGCCAGCCTCTTCACGCCGAACACTGAAGCTTTCTTT.

The V call is TRBV5-1, the J call TRBJ2-1; D gene ambiguous. V lost 0 bases and J lost 13, with 14 bases in between. This CDR3 region has 13 residues. Per the germline V gene, CDR1 is SGHRS and CDR2 is YFSETQ. The CDR3 is CASSLAGRSRQFF. Here the CDR3 DNA reads TGCGCCAGCAGCTTGGCCGGACGGTCGAGACAGTTCTTC.

This chain uses TRBV4-3 with TRBJ2-2; D is perhaps TRBD1 or TRBD2 (5 bases each). CDR3 length equals 17 residues. CDR1 LGHNA and CDR2 YSLEER come from the germline V gene. Between the trimmed V and J ends, which lost 4 bases and 1 base, there was a span of 16 bases. CDR3 nucleotides: TGCGCCAGCAGCCTCCAACCGGGACGCAGGAACACCGGGGAGCTGTTTTTT. It encodes CASSLQPGRRNTGELFF.

This clone showed up just a few times. V gene TRBV19 combines with J gene TRBJ2-2; perhaps TRBD1 as D (5 bases). Trimming took off 1 base at V and 5 bases at J, with 8 bases between the two ends. The CDR3 totals 14 residues. The germline CDR1 and CDR2 sequences are LNHDA and SQIVND (reference sequence). The CDR3 DNA reads as TGTGCCAGTAGTATAGTGGGGCTGACCGGGGAGCTGTTTTTT. As protein: CASSIVGLTGELFF.

The chain's CDR3 is CASSPNYHDSYYEQYF. CDR3 coding DNA: TGTGCCAGCTCACCGAACTACCATGACTCTTACTACGAGCAGTACTTC. The chain recombines TRBV18 with TRBJ2-7; D unresolved. This CDR3 contains 16 residues. V was trimmed by 3 bases and J by 3 bases, leaving 18 bases between them. Germline CDR1 is KGHSH and CDR2 is LQKENI.

The gene calls are TRBV19 and TRBJ1-2; D not resolved. This CDR3 is built from 16 residues. Trimming removed 3 bases at V and 4 bases at J, with 18 bases between. Germline loops: CDR1 LNHDA, CDR2 SQIVND (reference sequence). The CDR3 sequence: CASSMPNRAEGYGYTF. For the CDR3, the DNA is TGTGCCAGTAGTATGCCAAACCGGGCGGAGGGCTATGGCTACACCTTC.

The chain carries TRBV7-8 and TRBJ2-1, with D possibly being TRBD1 (6 bases). The CDR3 runs to 14 residues. V was pared by 7 bases and J by 4 bases, with 14 bases between. Germline V gene sequence: CDR1 SGHVS, CDR2 FQNEAQ. The CDR3 sequence: CASIPGHLYNEQFF. DNA for the CDR3: TGTGCCAGCATCCCGGGACACCTATACAATGAGCAGTTCTTC.

In the case of this clone: This sample includes further DNA sequences coding for the same CDR3. The rearrangement joins TRBV7-8 to TRBJ2-7, with no clear D. Germline V lookup: CDR1 SGHVS, CDR2 FQNEAQ. The V end lost 5 bases, the J end lost 8 bases, and 16 bases lay between the germline ends. The CDR3 runs to 13 residues. This CDR3 is CASSPLGRSQQYF. The CDR3, as DNA: TGTGCCAGCAGCCCCCTTGGCAGGTCTCAGCAGTACTTC.

The chain is built from TRBV9 and TRBJ1-3, with D unresolved. Germline assignment: CDR1 SGDLS and CDR2 YYNGEE. With 4 bases removed from V and 0 bases from J, the gap between germline ends came to 5 bases. CDR3 size: 13 residues. Written as DNA, the CDR3 is TGTGCCAGCAGCCAAAGCTCTGGAAACACCATATATTTT. This codes for CASSQSSGNTIYF.

CDR3 protein: CASSWAGTRTDTQYF. The CDR3 DNA reads TGCGCCAGCAGCTGGGCCGGGACTAGAACAGATACGCAGTATTTT. The rearrangement uses TRBV5-1 and TRBJ2-3; 8 bases agree with TRBD2. This CDR3 comprises 15 residues. Germline assignment: CDR1 SGHRS and CDR2 YFSETQ. The V and J ends lost 3 bases and 3 bases, in that order; junction bases with no gene match: 6.

V is TRBV2 and J is TRBJ2-7; D tentatively reads TRBD1 or TRBD2 (5 bases each). The CDR3 runs 15 residues. The germline V gene has CDR1 SNHLY and CDR2 FYNNEI. Between the trimmed V and J ends, which lost 3 bases and 2 bases, there was a span of 14 bases. CDR3 region: CASSEVQGPTYEQYF. CDR3 bases: TGTGCCAGCAGTGAGGTCCAGGGACCAACCTACGAGCAGTACTTC.

This sequence joins TRBV18 and TRBJ2-2; D may be TRBD1 (6 bases). The germline V gene has CDR1 KGHSH and CDR2 LQKENI. This CDR3 region has 13 residues. V lost 5 bases to trimming and J lost 5 bases, with 9 bases between them. The CDR3 nucleotides are TGTGCCAGCTCATCCGACAGGACCGGGGAGCTGTTTTTT. Translation: CASSSDRTGELFF.

The gene calls are TRBV7-2 and TRBJ2-7; D not resolved. V was trimmed by 5 bases and J by 3 bases, leaving 14 bases between them. This CDR3 has 14 amino acids. Germline V gene lookup returns CDR1 SGHTA and CDR2 FQGNSA. The CDR3 spells CASSQGRGYYEQYF. CDR3 nucleotide sequence: TGTGCCAGCAGCCAAGGACGTGGCTACTACGAGCAGTACTTC.

The chain recombines TRBV4-2 with TRBJ2-5; D gene uncertain. The length of the CDR3 is 14 residues. Looked up from germline, CDR1 is LGHNA and CDR2 is YNFKEQ. V dropped 4 bases and J dropped 5 bases, with 14 bases sitting between them. The chain's CDR3 is CASSPDKGRETQYF. The CDR3 DNA is TGTGCCAGCAGCCCAGACAAGGGTCGGGAGACCCAGTACTTC.